A single T cell receptor (beta chain) is shown here with its context. The antigen is undetermined. CDR3 length: 12 amino acids. V dropped 6 bases and J dropped 6 bases, with 9 bases sitting between them. Germline CDR1 is SNHLY and CDR2 is FYNNEI. The record originates from a study of OX40 agonist ivuxolimab in advanced cancers. Turning to the study itself: Of the patients, three showed partial responses, one with hepatocellular carcinoma and two with cutaneous melanoma. Study results and limitations: The CD4+ and CD8+ T cells in the blood had expanded clonally by week 6 at 0.1 to 3.0 mg/kg. In general, CD8+ T cells held more expanded clones than CD4+ did, on average.

The protocol was immunoSEQ multiplex PCR, while the TCRdb copy is restricted to in-frame clones and leaves out a portion. The table records approximately 68,000 clones, more than 70% of them present only once. V usage is TRBV2 and J usage is TRBJ1-3; no clear D. Sample: CD4+ or CD8+ T cells sorted from blood, taken in a trial of the OX40 agonist ivuxolimab. The sequence derives from an adult with an advanced solid tumor such as melanoma, head and neck, liver or kidney cancer. The CDR3 DNA is TGTGCCAGCAGCCCCCTTGTAAACACCATATATTTT. Its protein is CASSPLVNTIYF.